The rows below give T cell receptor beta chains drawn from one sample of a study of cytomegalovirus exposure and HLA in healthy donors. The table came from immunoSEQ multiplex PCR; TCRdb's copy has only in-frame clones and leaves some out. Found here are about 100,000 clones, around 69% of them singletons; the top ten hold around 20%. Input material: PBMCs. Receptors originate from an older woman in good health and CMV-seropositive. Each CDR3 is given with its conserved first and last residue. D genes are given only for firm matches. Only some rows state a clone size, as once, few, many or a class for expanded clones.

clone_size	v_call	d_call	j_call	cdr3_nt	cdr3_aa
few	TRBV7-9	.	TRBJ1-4	TGTGCCAGCAGCTTAGGGGGCCTCCAGGAAAAACTGTTTTTT	CASSLGGLQEKLFF
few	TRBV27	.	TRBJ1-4	TGTGCCAGCAGTTTCGGTAATAGGGGAGGTGAAAAACTGTTTTTT	CASSFGNRGGEKLFF
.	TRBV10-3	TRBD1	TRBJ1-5	TGTGCCATCAGTGAAGGGGACAGCGATCAGCCCCAGCATTTT	CAISEGDSDQPQHF
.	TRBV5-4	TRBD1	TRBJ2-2	TGTGCCAGCACCAGACAGGGGTCGATCACCGGGGAGCTGTTTTTT	CASTRQGSITGELFF
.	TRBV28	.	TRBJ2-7	TGTGCCAGCCTCCCTGGAGTAGTTGGGTACGAGCAGTACTTC	CASLPGVVGYEQYF
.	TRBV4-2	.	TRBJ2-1	TGTGCCAGCAGTGAAGCCCGCGGTTACTCCTACAATGAGCAGTTCTTC	CASSEARGYSYNEQFF
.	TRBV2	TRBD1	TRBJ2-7	TGTGCCAACAAGAGGGACAGCCACGAGCAGTACTTC	CANKRDSHEQYF
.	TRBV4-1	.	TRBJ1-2	TGCGCCAGCAGCCAAGAGAGAAGGACAGAGTATGGCTACACCTTC	CASSQERRTEYGYTF
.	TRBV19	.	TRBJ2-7	TGTGCCAGTAGCCCGGGACTGGGGTACGAGCAGTACTTC	CASSPGLGYEQYF
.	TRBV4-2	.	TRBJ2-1	TGTGCCAGCAGCCTGGGACTCCTTCGCTCCTACAATGAGCAGTTCTTC	CASSLGLLRSYNEQFF
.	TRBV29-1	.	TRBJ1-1	TGCAGCGTTGACCCCCATGGAGGGGTTTTCTTT	CSVDPHGGVFF
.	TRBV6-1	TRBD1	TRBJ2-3	TGTGCCAGCAGTGAAGAGACAGGGAGTTGGACAGATACGCAGTATTTT	CASSEETGSWTDTQYF